This T cell receptor (beta chain) derives from a study of radiotherapy plus CTLA-4 blockade in lung cancer. Overall study context: Objective responses occurred in about 17% of patients; about 32% had disease control. General study results and limits: Clones of tumor-derived TCRs expanded in blood after radiotherapy plus ipilimumab. Together with interferon-beta, which increased in serum after radiation, early dynamic changes in blood T cell clones were reportedly the best predictors of response.

Focal radiation plus CTLA-4 blockade with ipilimumab was administered to patients who had chemo-refractory metastatic non-small-cell lung cancer. Regarding this clone: Its antigen is still unknown.

Germline CDR1 reads MNHNY; CDR2 reads SVGAGI (reference sequence). The CDR3 loop spans 14 amino acids. The repertoire was sequenced with immunoSEQ multiplex PCR; TCRdb's copy has only in-frame clones and lacks some. The table shows over 85,000 clones, with just over 85% occurring only once. Sequenced material: peripheral blood, taken from a patient treated with radiotherapy plus ipilimumab. This clonotype originated in a human donor with non-small cell lung cancer that progressed on radiotherapy plus ipilimumab. This chain uses TRBV6-6 with TRBJ2-5; 7 bases agree with TRBD1. The J call could be wrong; TRBJ2-7 is a better fit for the DNA end. The CDR3 here is CASRDPGQIYEQYF. The DNA of the CDR3 is TGTGCCAGCAGGGACCCGGGACAGATCTACGAGCAGTACTTC.